This T cell receptor beta chain comes out of a study of T-cell reconstitution after alpha-beta-depleted transplantation in children listed by TCRdb under 2016. At the level of the whole study: The study quantitatively tracked T-cell immune reconstitution after TCRalphabeta/CD19-depleted allogeneic hematopoietic cell transplantation in children using TCR repertoire profiling.

This clonotype was counted ten times or more. Its antigen remains undetermined. The input lacks base qualities; no much larger clone sits a single base away. Library construction relied on PCR. Instrument used: Illumina HiSeq 2500. Molecular barcoding was employed in the preparation of TCR libraries, with unique molecular identifiers being used to normalize TCRbeta repertoire quantification. TCRdb passed the public sequencing reads through fastp at Q25 and MiXCR, retaining productive beta sequences. Rows are unified per CDR3 protein, each entry keeping the most common DNA and genes. This sample comprises 250,000 to 350,000 distinct CDR3 sequences, more than 9% of them detected only once. The ten top clones hold roughly a tenth of the sample. The CDR3 has 14 amino acids, counting the end cysteine and phenylalanine. Only the CDR3 DNA is retained, 42 bases long and in frame from the first base. The germline V gene gives CDR1 as LGHNA and CDR2 as YNFKEQ. V lost 0 bases and J lost 6 bases; the stretch between them is 11 bases long.

This sequence uses TRBV4-2 and TRBJ1-1; the D segment cannot be called with confidence. This clonotype was obtained from a human donor who donated a stem cell graft to a child with SCID. This material consisted of PBMCs from the stem cell graft donor, taken from the stem cell graft. The DNA reads as follows: TGTGCCAGCAGCCAAGATGAGGGTAGCGCTGAAGCTTTCTTT. It translates to CASSQDEGSAEAFF.